This T cell receptor (beta chain) came from a study of cytomegalovirus exposure and HLA in healthy donors. The germline CDR1 and CDR2 sequences are SQVTM and ANQGSEA. This CDR3 is built from 14 residues. The V and J ends lost 4 bases and 7 bases respectively, with 19 bases between them. PCR was performed using 60 Vbeta and 13 Jbeta primers. Profiling relied on immunoSEQ multiplex PCR, and the TCRdb table lists in-frame clones only, not all of them. The profile shows about 200,000 clones, 65% to 80% of them singletons. Study-level results: There were some V segments, including TRBV6-2 and TRBV6-3, excluded as indistinguishable.

Of note for this clone: Its antigen is currently unknown.

The genes are TRBV29-1 and TRBJ1-1; D may be TRBD1 (6 bases). The receptor comes from a girl aged 2 to 10 in good health and CMV-seronegative. Sequenced input: PBMCs. In nucleotides, the CDR3 is TGCAGCGTTGCTGGAACGACAGGTGGTGGTGAAGCTTTCTTT. Translating gives CSVAGTTGGGEAFF.